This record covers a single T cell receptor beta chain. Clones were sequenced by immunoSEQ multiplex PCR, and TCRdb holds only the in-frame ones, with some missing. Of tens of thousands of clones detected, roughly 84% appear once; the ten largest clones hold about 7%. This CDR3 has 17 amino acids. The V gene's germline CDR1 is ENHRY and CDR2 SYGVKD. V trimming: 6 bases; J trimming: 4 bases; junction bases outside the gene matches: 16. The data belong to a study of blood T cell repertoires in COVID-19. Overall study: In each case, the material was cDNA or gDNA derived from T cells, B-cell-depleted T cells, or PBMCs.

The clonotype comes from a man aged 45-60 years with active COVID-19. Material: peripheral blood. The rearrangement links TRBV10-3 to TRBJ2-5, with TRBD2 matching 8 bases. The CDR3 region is CAISPGGPKGNVETQYF. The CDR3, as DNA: TGTGCCATCAGCCCGGGGGGGCCGAAGGGTAATGTAGAGACCCAGTACTTC.